This T cell receptor (beta chain) emerged from a study of cytomegalovirus exposure and HLA in healthy donors. Whole-study context: The same platform was used for the 120 or so validation repertoires as for the 666 first-cohort repertoires, as reported in a later analysis. Study conclusions and caveats: Rare TCR sequences predominated, though certain public TCRs were found in many donors. A few chains tied to CMV proved CMV antigen-specific in vitro. The investigators catalogued 150 to 200 TCR beta chains as cytomegalovirus-associated.

About this clone itself: The antigen is not known.

Produced via immunoSEQ multiplex PCR; TCRdb's table is partial and in-frame only. The data contain over 150,000 clones, 75% to 90% of them seen just once; the ten biggest clones take up around 2%. CDR1 and CDR2 (germline): LNHDA, SQIVND (reference sequence). V lost 8 bases and J lost 0, with 8 bases in between. This CDR3 has 13 residues. Sequenced sample: PBMCs. This sequence originates from a woman aged 18-29 years in good health and CMV-seronegative. The rearrangement links TRBV19 to TRBJ1-5; no definite D call. CDR3 bases: TGTGCCAGTTTCGACTCTAGCAATCAGCCCCAGCATTTT. Its translation: CASFDSSNQPQHF. The full variable domain, its missing parts supplied by reference TRBV19 and TRBJ1-5, is DGGITQSPKYLFRKEGQNVTLSCEQNLNHDAMYWYRQDPGQGLRLIYYSQIVNDFQKGDIAEGYSVSREKKESFPLTVTSAQKNPTAFYLCASFDSSNQPQHFGDGTRLSIL.